The 29 T cell receptor beta chains below all came from one sample that was sequenced in a study of cytomegalovirus exposure and HLA in healthy donors. A multiplex PCR was run with 60 Vbeta primers and 13 Jbeta primers. Here immunoSEQ multiplex PCR was the method, and the copy in TCRdb shows in-frame clones only, minus some. The table records about 180,000 clones, around 81% of them present only once. Sequencing was carried out using PBMCs. These receptors originate from a woman in her 30s in good health and CMV-seronegative.

The chain links TRBV28 to TRBJ2-3; 9 nucleotides align to TRBD2. Unmatched junction bases numbered 10, after V lost 8 bases and J lost 4 bases. The germline gives CDR1 MDHEN, CDR2 SYDVKM. The length of the CDR3 is 15 residues. CDR3 DNA: TGTGCCAGCCCTGTGGCGGGGGGGGCTCCAGATACGCAGTATTTT. It specifies CASPVAGGAPDTQYF.

The CDR3 protein is CASSEVASRDEQYF. In nucleotides, the CDR3 is TGTGCCAGCAGTGAAGTGGCTAGCAGAGACGAGCAGTACTTC. The gene calls are TRBV25-1 and TRBJ2-7; TRBD2 is a possible D gene (5 bases). Germline V gene data show CDR1 as MGHDK and CDR2 as SYGVNS. The V gene lost 2 bases and the J gene lost 5 bases, with 13 bases spanning the gap. CDR3 length: 14 residues.

The chain carries TRBV19 and TRBJ2-7; 9 bases are a match to TRBD1. The J segment lost 7 bases and the V segment lost 3 bases, leaving 10 bases of the junction unmatched. CDR3 size: 15 residues. Germline values: CDR1 LNHDA, CDR2 SQIVND (reference sequence). CDR3 in amino acids: CASSIAGTGIREQYF. In DNA form, the CDR3 reads TGTGCCAGTAGTATTGCTGGGACAGGGATTAGGGAGCAGTACTTC.

This clone has just a few counts. V is TRBV5-1 and J is TRBJ2-5; 8 bases are shared with TRBD1. Losses at the gene ends were 2 bases for V and 3 bases for J; bases not matched to a gene: 0. Germline V gives CDR1 SGHRS, CDR2 YFSETQ. CDR3 size: 13 residues. CDR3 sequence: CASSLQGEETQYF. The CDR3 DNA sequence: TGCGCCAGCAGCTTACAGGGGGAAGAGACCCAGTACTTC.

This CDR3 is CASSLGTGKYEQYF. The CDR3 nucleotides read TGCGCCAGCAGCTTGGGGACAGGGAAATACGAGCAGTACTTC. The chain carries TRBV5-1 and TRBJ2-7; 8 nucleotides match TRBD1. J lost 4 bases, V lost 0 bases, and 3 bases had no gene match. This CDR3 has 14 amino acids. Germline V gene lookup returns CDR1 SGHRS and CDR2 YFSETQ.

The J gene is TRBJ2-5, the V gene TRBV10-3, with D possibly matching TRBD2 (7 bases). V shed 3 bases and J shed 1 base, with 18 bases lying between them. The CDR3 spans 17 residues. The germline CDR1 and CDR2 sequences are ENHRY and SYGVKD. This CDR3 is CAISDNRGAAVQETQYF. In nucleotides, the CDR3 is TGTGCCATCAGTGACAACCGGGGGGCTGCCGTCCAAGAGACCCAGTACTTC.

The chain combines TRBV29-1 with TRBJ1-1; 7 bases are shared with TRBD1. V shed 5 bases and J 2 bases; nucleotides not matched to a gene: 5. CDR1 and CDR2 from the germline V gene are SQVTM and ANQGSEA. The length of the CDR3 is 13 residues. CDR3 DNA sequence: TGCAGCGTTAACAGGGGCTTAAACACTGAAGCTTTCTTT. This gives the protein CSVNRGLNTEAFF.

J is TRBJ1-2 and V is TRBV14, with 7 bases identical to TRBD1. V lost 4 bases, J lost 4 bases, and 15 bases stayed unmatched. The CDR3 runs to 17 residues. CDR1 SGHDN and CDR2 FVKESK come from the germline V gene. The CDR3 here is CASSPALQGKFIYGYTF. CDR3 coding DNA: TGTGCCAGCAGCCCGGCACTACAGGGGAAATTCATCTATGGCTACACCTTC.

The rearrangement joins TRBV28 to TRBJ1-3; maybe TRBD1 (6 bases). CDR3 length: 15 residues. CDR1 MDHEN and CDR2 SYDVKM come from the germline V gene. Trimming removed 7 bases from V and 4 bases from J, with 17 bases in between. CDR3 region: CASNGYREGGNTIYF. CDR3 coding DNA: TGTGCCAGCAACGGATACAGGGAAGGAGGAAACACCATATATTTT.

The chain employs TRBV7-9 and TRBJ1-1; D is perhaps TRBD1 (5 bases). CDR1 is SEHNR and CDR2 is FQNEAQ in the germline V gene (reference sequence). With 4 bases removed from V and 4 bases from J, the gap between germline ends came to 10 bases. This CDR3 is built from 13 residues. CDR3 sequence (DNA): TGTGCCAGCAGCTCCCAGGGAACCACTGAAGCTTTCTTT. Protein: CASSSQGTTEAFF.

The CDR3 DNA follows: TGTGCCAGCAGTGACTCCAGGCACGCATACAATGAGCAGTTCTTC. This gives the protein CASSDSRHAYNEQFF. The chain recombines TRBV6-4 with TRBJ2-1; no reliable D call. The CDR3 loop spans 15 amino acids. The V end was cut by 0 bases, the J end by 4 bases, with 10 bases between. Germline V gene data show CDR1 as MRHNA and CDR2 as SNTAGT.

The rearrangement joins TRBV2 to TRBJ1-3; 12 nucleotides agree with TRBD1. This CDR3 region has 18 residues. Germline CDR1 and CDR2: SNHLY and FYNNEI. The V gene end was trimmed by 6 bases and the J gene end by 0 bases; junction bases not matched to a gene: 9. The CDR3 loop reads CASSPRGGQGASGNTIYF. The DNA of the CDR3 is TGTGCCAGCAGCCCGAGGGGGGGACAGGGGGCCTCTGGAAACACCATATATTTT.

The V and J genes are TRBV5-1 and TRBJ2-7; unclear D gene. This CDR3 is 13 amino acids long. The V gene lost 0 bases and the J gene lost 4 bases, with 8 bases spanning the gap. Per the germline V gene, CDR1 is SGHRS and CDR2 is YFSETQ. CDR3 in amino acids: CASSLAINYEQYF. Here the CDR3 DNA reads TGCGCCAGCAGCTTGGCTATCAATTACGAGCAGTACTTC.

J is TRBJ2-7 and V is TRBV20-1, with 8 bases aligning to TRBD1. There are 11 residues in the CDR3. The V and J ends lost 8 bases and 7 bases, in that order; junction bases with no gene match: 7. Per the germline V gene, CDR1 is DFQATT and CDR2 is SNEGSKA (reference sequence). The CDR3 is CSPPTGEEQYF. Written as DNA, the CDR3 is TGCAGTCCACCGACAGGGGAGGAGCAGTACTTC.

The chain employs TRBV9 and TRBJ1-3; the match to TRBD1 covers 8 bases. V gave up 4 bases and J gave up 0 bases; unmatched junction bases: 3. Germline CDR1 SGDLS, CDR2 YYNGEE. This CDR3 has 15 amino acids. The CDR3 sequence: CASSQDRASGNTIYF. The CDR3 region has the DNA TGTGCCAGCAGCCAGGACAGGGCCTCTGGAAACACCATATATTTT.

This clone was seen a few times. The DNA of the CDR3 is TGTGCCAGCAGTGAAGTAGCGGGGGGCGCAGATACGCAGTATTTT. It is translated as CASSEVAGGADTQYF. The chain employs TRBV6-1 and TRBJ2-3, with 10 positions matching TRBD2. This CDR3 is built from 15 residues. Per germline, CDR1 MNHNS and CDR2 SASEGT. The junction had 2 bases not matched to a gene; V was cut back by 1 base and J by 4 bases.

The chain links TRBV7-2 to TRBJ2-7; D might be TRBD2 (6 bases). CDR3 size: 15 residues. Between the trimmed V and J ends, which lost 1 base and 2 bases, there was a span of 12 bases. The germline CDR1 and CDR2 sequences are SGHTA and FQGNSA. In DNA, the CDR3 is TGTGCCAGCAGCTTAGATGGGGCGGGAACCTACGAGCAGTACTTC. Translating gives CASSLDGAGTYEQYF. The full variable domain, completed using reference TRBV7-2 and TRBJ2-7, is GAGVSQSPSNKVTEKGKDVELRCDPISGHTALYWYRQSLGQGLEFLIYFQGNSAPDKSGLPSDRFSAERTGGSVSTLTIQRTQQEDSAVYLCASSLDGAGTYEQYFGPGTRLTVT.

This clone was seen only once. This chain links TRBV7-3 with TRBJ2-2; TRBD2 matches 7 bases. Unmatched junction bases numbered 12, after V lost 7 bases and J lost 4 bases. Germline V gene lookup returns CDR1 SGHTA and CDR2 FQGTGA. The CDR3 extends over 16 amino acids. In DNA, the CDR3 is TGTGCCAGCACCCCTCCCGAGGGAGGGACCACCGGGGAGCTGTTTTTT. It is translated as CASTPPEGGTTGELFF. The full variable domain, rest sourced from reference TRBV7-3 and TRBJ2-2, is GAGVSQTPSNKVTEKGKYVELRCDPISGHTALYWYRQSLGQGPEFLIYFQGTGAADDSGLPNDRFFAVRPEGSVSTLKIQRTERGDSAVYLCASTPPEGGTTGELFFGEGSRLTVL.

This clone appeared a single time. The chain combines TRBV4-3 with TRBJ2-7; 7 positions match TRBD2. Germline V gives CDR1 LGHNA, CDR2 YSLEER. The CDR3 covers 15 residues. The V segment lost 0 bases and the J segment 3 bases; nucleotides outside the gene matches: 5. Here the CDR3 reads CASSQDRGGNYEQYF. The CDR3 DNA sequence: TGCGCCAGCAGCCAAGATCGCGGGGGTAACTACGAGCAGTACTTC.

The chain carries TRBV2 and TRBJ2-3, with 10 bases matching TRBD1. V shed 3 bases, J shed 5 bases, and the junction held 5 bases outside the gene matches. The CDR3 is 15 amino acids. Germline CDR1 is SNHLY and CDR2 is FYNNEI. This CDR3 reads CASSDGTGAGDTQYF. The CDR3 DNA follows: TGTGCCAGCAGTGACGGGACAGGGGCGGGAGATACGCAGTATTTT.

This clone was seen a few times. The rearrangement links TRBV28 to TRBJ1-1, with TRBD1 matching over 8 bases. Looked up from germline, CDR1 is MDHEN and CDR2 is SYDVKM. The J segment lost 6 bases and the V segment lost 6 bases, leaving 9 bases of the junction unmatched. The CDR3 is made up of 14 amino acids. The CDR3 protein is CASRSGQGFAEAFF. The CDR3, as DNA: TGTGCCAGCAGGTCCGGACAGGGCTTTGCTGAAGCTTTCTTT. Supplemented by reference TRBV28 and TRBJ1-1, the full variable domain reads DVKVTQSSRYLVKRTGEKVFLECVQDMDHENMFWYRQDPGLGLRLIYFSYDVKMKEKGDIPEGYSVSREKKERFSLILESASTNQTSMYLCASRSGQGFAEAFFGQGTRLTVV.

The rearrangement joins TRBV2 to TRBJ1-6, with D possibly matching TRBD1 (5 bases). This CDR3 is 13 amino acids long. Germline assignment: CDR1 SNHLY and CDR2 FYNNEI. V was trimmed by 7 bases and J by 7 bases, leaving 11 bases between them. The CDR3 protein is CASNPNRNSPLHF. Written as DNA, the CDR3 is TGTGCCAGCAATCCCAACAGGAATTCACCCCTCCACTTT.

The chain couples TRBV2 to TRBJ2-3; D call uncertain. The CDR3 covers 12 residues. Per the germline V gene, CDR1 is SNHLY and CDR2 is FYNNEI. With 4 bases removed from V and 9 bases from J, the gap between germline ends came to 11 bases. This CDR3 reads CASSVLYGTQYF. The CDR3 DNA follows: TGTGCCAGCAGTGTCCTATACGGGACGCAGTATTTT.

The chain couples TRBV6-1 to TRBJ1-1; D gene uncertain. Germline V lookup: CDR1 MNHNS, CDR2 SASEGT. The CDR3 is made up of 10 amino acids. V lost 8 bases and J lost 10, with 11 bases in between. CDR3 amino acids: CASSNPTAFF. CDR3 bases: TGTGCCAGCTCCAACCCTACAGCTTTCTTT.

This clone showed up just once. The rearrangement uses TRBV7-8 and TRBJ1-6; D remains ambiguous. V lost 1 base to trimming and J lost 10 bases, with 14 bases between them. CDR1 SGHVS and CDR2 FQNEAQ come from the germline V gene. This CDR3 comprises 15 residues. The chain's CDR3 is CASSLGGAEGSPLHF. The CDR3 region has the DNA TGTGCCAGCAGCTTAGGAGGCGCGGAGGGATCACCCCTCCACTTT.

J is TRBJ2-1 and V is TRBV5-1; the match to TRBD1 covers 9 bases. With V trimmed by 4 bases and J by 3 bases, 11 bases remained unmatched. The CDR3 has 17 residues. Germline V lookup: CDR1 SGHRS, CDR2 YFSETQ. CDR3 nucleotide sequence: TGCGCCAGCAGCCTAACAGGGGGCATCCAGAACTACAATGAGCAGTTCTTC. Translation: CASSLTGGIQNYNEQFF.

In DNA, the CDR3 is TGTGCCAGCAATGGAGTCGGGGGGGCCCGTGAGACCCAGTACTTC. This codes for CASNGVGGARETQYF. J is TRBJ2-5 and V is TRBV2; the match to TRBD2 covers 8 bases. The CDR3 totals 15 residues. Germline-derived CDR1 and CDR2 are SNHLY and FYNNEI. After removal of 7 bases from V and 5 bases from J, the junction contained 12 bases not matched to a gene.

The rearrangement links TRBV28 to TRBJ1-2; D unresolved. This CDR3 comprises 17 residues. Trimming stripped 4 bases from V and 6 bases from J, with 24 bases between. Per the germline V gene, CDR1 is MDHEN and CDR2 is SYDVKM. The CDR3 spells CASSSHPGKNKENGYTF. DNA for the CDR3: TGTGCCAGCAGTTCCCACCCGGGAAAAAACAAGGAGAATGGCTACACCTTC.

This clone was seen once. The V and J genes are TRBV2 and TRBJ2-7; 7 bases line up with TRBD1. Trimming cost V 7 bases and J 5 bases; bases outside gene matches: 8. Germline V gives CDR1 SNHLY, CDR2 FYNNEI. The CDR3 is 13 residues long. CDR3 coding DNA: TGTGCCAGCACCGGGACAGTAGGCGACGAGCAGTACTTC. It codes for CASTGTVGDEQYF.